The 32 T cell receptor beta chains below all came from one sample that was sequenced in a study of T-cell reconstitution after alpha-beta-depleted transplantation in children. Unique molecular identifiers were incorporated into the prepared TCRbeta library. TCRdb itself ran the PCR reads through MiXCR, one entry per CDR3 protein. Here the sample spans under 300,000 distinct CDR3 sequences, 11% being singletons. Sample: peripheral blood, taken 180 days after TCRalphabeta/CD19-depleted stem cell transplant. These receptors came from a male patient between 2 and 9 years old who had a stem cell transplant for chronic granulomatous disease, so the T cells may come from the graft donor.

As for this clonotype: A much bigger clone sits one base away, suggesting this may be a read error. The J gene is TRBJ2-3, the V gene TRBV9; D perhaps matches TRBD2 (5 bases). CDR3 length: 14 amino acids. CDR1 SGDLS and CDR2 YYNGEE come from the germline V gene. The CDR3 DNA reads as TGTGCCAGCAGCGACCATTCTAGCACAGAGACGCAGTATTTT. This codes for CASSDHSSTETQYF.

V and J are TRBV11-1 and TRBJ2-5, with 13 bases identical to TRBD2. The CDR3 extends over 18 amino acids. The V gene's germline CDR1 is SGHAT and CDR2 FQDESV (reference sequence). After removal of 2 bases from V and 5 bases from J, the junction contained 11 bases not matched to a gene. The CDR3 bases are TGTGCCAGCAGCTTAAGGGGACTAGCGGGATCTTCGGGGGAGACCCAGTACTTC. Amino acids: CASSLRGLAGSSGETQYF. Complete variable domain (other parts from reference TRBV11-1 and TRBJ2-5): EAEVAQSPRYKITEKSQAVAFWCDPISGHATLYWYRQILGQGPELLVQFQDESVVDDSQLPKDRFSAERLKGVDSTLKIQPAELGDSAMYLCASSLRGLAGSSGETQYFGPGTRLLVL.

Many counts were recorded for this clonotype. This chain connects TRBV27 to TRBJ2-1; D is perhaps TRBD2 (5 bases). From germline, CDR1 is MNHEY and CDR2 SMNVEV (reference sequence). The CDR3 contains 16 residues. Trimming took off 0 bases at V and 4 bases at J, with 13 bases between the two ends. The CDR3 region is CASSLSASRSYNEQFF. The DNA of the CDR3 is TGTGCCAGCAGTTTATCGGCTAGCAGGTCTTACAATGAGCAGTTCTTC.

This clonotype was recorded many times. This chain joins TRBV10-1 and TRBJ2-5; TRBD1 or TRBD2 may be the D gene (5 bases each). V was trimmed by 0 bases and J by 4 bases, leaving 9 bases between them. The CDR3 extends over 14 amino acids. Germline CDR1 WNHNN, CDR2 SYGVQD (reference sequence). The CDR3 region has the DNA TGCGCCAGCAGTGAGTCTCGGGACCGAGAGACCCAGTACTTC. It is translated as CASSESRDRETQYF.

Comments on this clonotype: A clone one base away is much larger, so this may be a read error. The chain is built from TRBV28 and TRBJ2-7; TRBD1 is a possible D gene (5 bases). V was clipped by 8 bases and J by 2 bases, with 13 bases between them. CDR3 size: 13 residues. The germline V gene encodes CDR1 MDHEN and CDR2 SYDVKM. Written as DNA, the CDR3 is TGTGCCAGCGCCTACCCAGGGACCTACGAGCAGTACTTC. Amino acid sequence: CASAYPGTYEQYF.

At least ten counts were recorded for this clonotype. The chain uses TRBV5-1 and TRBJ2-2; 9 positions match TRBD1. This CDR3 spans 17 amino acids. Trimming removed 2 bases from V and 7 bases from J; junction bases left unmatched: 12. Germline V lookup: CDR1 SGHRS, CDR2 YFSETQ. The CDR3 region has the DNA TGCGCCAGCAGCTTAAAAGAAACAGGGGGCTCGGTCGGGGAGCTGTTTTTT. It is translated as CASSLKETGGSVGELFF.

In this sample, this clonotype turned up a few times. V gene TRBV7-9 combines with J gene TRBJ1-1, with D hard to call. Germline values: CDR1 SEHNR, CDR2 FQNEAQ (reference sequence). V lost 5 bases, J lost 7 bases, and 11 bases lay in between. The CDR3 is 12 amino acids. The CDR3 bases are TGTGCCAGCAGCCTCATTGTGGGTGAAGCTTTCTTT. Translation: CASSLIVGEAFF.

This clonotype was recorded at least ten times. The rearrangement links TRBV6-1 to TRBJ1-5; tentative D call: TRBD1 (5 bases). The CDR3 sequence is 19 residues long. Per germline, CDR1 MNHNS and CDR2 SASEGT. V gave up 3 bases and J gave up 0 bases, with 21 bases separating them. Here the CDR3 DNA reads TGTGCCAGCAGTGAGGAGACCAGGGTGGGGAGATATAGCAATCAGCCCCAGCATTTT. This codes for CASSEETRVGRYSNQPQHF.

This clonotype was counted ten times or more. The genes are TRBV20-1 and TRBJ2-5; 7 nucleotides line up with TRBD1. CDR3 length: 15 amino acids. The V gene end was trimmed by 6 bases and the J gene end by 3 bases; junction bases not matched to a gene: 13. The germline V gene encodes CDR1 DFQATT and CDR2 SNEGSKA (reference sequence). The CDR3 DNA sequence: TGCAGTGCAAACCGGGACAGCTTTACCAAAGAGACCCAGTACTTC. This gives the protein CSANRDSFTKETQYF.

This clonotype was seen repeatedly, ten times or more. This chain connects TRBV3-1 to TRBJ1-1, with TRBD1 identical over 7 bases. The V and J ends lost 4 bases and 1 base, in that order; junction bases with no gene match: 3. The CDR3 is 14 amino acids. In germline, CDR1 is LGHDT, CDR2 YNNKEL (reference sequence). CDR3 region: CASSPGQSNTEAFF. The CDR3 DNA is TGTGCCAGCAGCCCGGGACAGTCGAACACTGAAGCTTTCTTT.

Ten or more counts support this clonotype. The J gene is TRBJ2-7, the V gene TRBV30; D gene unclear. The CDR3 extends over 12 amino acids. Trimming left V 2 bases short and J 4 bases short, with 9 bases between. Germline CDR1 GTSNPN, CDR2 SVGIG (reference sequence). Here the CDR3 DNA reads TGTGCCTGGAGTACCGCAGGTTACGAGCAGTACTTC. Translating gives CAWSTAGYEQYF.

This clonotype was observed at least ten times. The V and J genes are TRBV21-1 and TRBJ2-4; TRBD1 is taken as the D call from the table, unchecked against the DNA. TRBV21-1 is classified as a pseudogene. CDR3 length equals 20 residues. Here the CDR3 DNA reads TGTGCCAGCAGCCGGGCGGGACAAGGAGGTCCCAATGGGATCCCGTCCATCCAGTACTTC. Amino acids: CASSRAGQGGPNGIPSIQYF.

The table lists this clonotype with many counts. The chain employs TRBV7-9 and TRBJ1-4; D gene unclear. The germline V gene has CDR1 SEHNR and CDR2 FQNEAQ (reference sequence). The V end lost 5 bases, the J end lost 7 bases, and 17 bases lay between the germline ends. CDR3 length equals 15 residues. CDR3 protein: CASSPYPAGSEKLFF. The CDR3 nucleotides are TGTGCCAGCAGCCCGTACCCAGCTGGCAGTGAAAAACTGTTTTTT. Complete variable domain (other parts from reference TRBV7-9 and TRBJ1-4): DTGVSQNPRHKITKRGQNVTFRCDPISEHNRLYWYRQTLGQGPEFLTYFQNEAQLEKSRLLSDRFSAERPKGSFSTLEIQRTEQGDSAMYLCASSPYPAGSEKLFFGSGTQLSVL.

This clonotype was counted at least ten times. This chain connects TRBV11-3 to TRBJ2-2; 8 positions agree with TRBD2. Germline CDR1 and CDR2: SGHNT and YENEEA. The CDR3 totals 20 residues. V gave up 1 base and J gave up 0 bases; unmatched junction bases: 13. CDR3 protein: CASSLVSGGRGSANTGELFF. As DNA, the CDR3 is TGTGCCAGCAGCTTAGTTTCGGGAGGGCGTGGATCTGCGAACACCGGGGAGCTGTTTTTT.

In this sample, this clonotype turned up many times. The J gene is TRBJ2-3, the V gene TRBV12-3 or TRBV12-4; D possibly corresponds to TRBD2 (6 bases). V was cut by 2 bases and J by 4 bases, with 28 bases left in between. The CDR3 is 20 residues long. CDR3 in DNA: TGTGCCAGCAGTTTATTGGGTGGGGTGGGTCTGGCGGGGAGCCCAGATACGCAGTATTTT. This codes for CASSLLGGVGLAGSPDTQYF.

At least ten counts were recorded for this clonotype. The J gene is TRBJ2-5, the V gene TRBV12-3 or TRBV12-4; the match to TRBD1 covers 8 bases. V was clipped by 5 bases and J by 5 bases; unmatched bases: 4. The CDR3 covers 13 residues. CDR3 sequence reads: CASSLWTGETQYF. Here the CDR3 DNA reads TGTGCCAGCAGTCTCTGGACAGGGGAGACCCAGTACTTC.

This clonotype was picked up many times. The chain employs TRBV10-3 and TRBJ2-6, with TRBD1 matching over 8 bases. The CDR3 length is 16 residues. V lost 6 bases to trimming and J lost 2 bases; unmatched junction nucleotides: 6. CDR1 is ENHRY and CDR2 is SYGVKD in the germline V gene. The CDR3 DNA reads TGTGCCATCAGGTCAGGGGGCGAGGCTGGGGCCAACGTCCTGACTTTC. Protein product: CAIRSGGEAGANVLTF.

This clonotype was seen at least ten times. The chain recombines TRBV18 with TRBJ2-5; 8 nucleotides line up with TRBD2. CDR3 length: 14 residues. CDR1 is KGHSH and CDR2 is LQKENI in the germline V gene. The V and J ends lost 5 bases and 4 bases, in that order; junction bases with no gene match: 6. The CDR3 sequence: CASSKREGLETQYF. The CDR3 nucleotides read TGTGCCAGCTCAAAACGGGAGGGCCTAGAGACCCAGTACTTC.

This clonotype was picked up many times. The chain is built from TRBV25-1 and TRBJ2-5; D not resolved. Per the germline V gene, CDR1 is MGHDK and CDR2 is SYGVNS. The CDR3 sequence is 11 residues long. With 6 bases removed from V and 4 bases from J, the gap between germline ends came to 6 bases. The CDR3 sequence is CASRNRETQYF. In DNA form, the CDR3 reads TGTGCCAGCAGGAATCGAGAGACCCAGTACTTC.

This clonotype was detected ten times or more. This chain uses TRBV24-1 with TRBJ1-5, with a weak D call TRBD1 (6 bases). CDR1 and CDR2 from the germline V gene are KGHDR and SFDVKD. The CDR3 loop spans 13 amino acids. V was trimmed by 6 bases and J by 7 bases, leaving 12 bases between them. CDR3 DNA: TGTGCCACCAGTCGTGGCAGGGGACAGCCCCAGCATTTT. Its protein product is CATSRGRGQPQHF.

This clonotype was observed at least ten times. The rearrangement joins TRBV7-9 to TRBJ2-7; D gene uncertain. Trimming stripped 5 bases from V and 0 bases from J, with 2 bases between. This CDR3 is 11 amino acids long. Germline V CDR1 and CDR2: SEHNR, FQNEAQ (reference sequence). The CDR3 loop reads CASSASYEQYF. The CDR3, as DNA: TGTGCCAGCAGCGCCTCCTACGAGCAGTACTTC.

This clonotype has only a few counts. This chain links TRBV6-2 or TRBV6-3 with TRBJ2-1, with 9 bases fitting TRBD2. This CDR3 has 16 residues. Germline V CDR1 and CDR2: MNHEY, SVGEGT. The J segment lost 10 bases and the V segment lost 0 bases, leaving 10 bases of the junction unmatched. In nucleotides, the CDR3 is TGTGCCAGCAGTTACTCGGGCGGGGGGGCCTTTTTGGAGCAGTTCTTC. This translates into CASSYSGGGAFLEQFF.

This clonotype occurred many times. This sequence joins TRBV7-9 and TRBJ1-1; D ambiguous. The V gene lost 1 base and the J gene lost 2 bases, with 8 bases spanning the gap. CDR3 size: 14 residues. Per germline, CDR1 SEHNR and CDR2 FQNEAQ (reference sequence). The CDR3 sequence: CASSLVRGNTEAFF. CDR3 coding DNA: TGTGCCAGCAGCTTAGTCCGGGGTAACACTGAAGCTTTCTTT.

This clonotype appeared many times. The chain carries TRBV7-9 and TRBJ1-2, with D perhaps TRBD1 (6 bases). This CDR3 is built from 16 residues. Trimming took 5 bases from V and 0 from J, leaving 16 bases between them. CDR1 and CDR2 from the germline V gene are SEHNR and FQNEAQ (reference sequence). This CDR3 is CASSRRGAGANYGYTF. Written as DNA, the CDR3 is TGTGCCAGCAGCCGCAGGGGAGCGGGAGCTAACTATGGCTACACCTTC.

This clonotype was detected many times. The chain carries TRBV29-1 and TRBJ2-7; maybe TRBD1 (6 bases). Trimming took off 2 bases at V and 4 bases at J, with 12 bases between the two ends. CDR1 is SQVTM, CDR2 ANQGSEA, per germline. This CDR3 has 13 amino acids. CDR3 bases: TGCAGCGTTGAATCGGACAGAAGATACGAGCAGTACTTC. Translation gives CSVESDRRYEQYF.

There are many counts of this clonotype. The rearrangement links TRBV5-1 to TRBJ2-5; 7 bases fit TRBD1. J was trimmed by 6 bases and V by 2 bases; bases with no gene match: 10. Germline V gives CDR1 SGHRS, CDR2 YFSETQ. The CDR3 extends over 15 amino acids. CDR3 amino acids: CASSFIDRDRKTQYF. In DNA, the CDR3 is TGCGCCAGCAGCTTTATTGACAGGGATCGGAAGACCCAGTACTTC.

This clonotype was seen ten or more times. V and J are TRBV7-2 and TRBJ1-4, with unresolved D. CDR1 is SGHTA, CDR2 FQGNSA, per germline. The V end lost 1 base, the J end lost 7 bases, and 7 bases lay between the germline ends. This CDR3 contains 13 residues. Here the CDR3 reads CASSLDVGEKLFF. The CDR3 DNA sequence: TGTGCCAGCAGCTTAGATGTGGGTGAAAAACTGTTTTTT.

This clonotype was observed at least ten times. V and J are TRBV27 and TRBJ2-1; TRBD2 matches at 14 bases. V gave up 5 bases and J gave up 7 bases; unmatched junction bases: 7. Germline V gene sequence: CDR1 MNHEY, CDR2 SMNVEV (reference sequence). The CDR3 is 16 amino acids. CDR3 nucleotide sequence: TGTGCCAGCAGTCTACTGGGACTAGCGGGAGTAAATGAGCAGTTCTTC. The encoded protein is CASSLLGLAGVNEQFF.

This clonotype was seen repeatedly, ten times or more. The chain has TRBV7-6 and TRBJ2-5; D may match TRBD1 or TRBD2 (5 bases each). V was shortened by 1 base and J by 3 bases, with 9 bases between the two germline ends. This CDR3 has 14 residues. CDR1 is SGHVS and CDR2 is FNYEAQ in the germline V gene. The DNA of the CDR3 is TGTGCCAGCAGCTTAGGACAGCGGAAAGAGACCCAGTACTTC. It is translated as CASSLGQRKETQYF. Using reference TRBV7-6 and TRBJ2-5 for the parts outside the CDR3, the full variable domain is GAGVSQSPRYKVTKRGQDVALRCDPISGHVSLYWYRQALGQGPEFLTYFNYEAQQDKSGLPNDRFSAERPEGSISTLTIQRTEQRDSAMYRCASSLGQRKETQYFGPGTRLLVL.

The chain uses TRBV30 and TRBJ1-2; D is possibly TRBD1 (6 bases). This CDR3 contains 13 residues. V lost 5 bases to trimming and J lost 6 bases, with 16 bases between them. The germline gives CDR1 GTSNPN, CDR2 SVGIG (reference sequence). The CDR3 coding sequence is TGTGCCTGGCAACAGGGTTATGGCCATGGCTACACCTTC. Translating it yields CAWQQGYGHGYTF.

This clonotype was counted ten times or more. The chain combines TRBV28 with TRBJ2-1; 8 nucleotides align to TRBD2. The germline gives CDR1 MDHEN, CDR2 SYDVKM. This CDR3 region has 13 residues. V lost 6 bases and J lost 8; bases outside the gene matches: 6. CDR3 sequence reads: CASSLSGIHEQFF. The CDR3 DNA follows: TGTGCCAGCAGCCTTAGCGGGATCCATGAGCAGTTCTTC.

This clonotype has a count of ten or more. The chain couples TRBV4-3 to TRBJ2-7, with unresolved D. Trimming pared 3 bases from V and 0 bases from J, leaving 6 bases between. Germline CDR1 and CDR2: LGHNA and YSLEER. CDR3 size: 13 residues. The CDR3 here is CASSHESSYEQYF. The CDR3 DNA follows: TGCGCCAGCAGCCATGAGAGCTCCTACGAGCAGTACTTC.